What follows are 22 T cell receptor beta chains derived from one specimen sequenced in a study of naive and memory T cell subsets (dated by TCRdb to 2016 to 2017). Receptor amplification or capture employed 5' RACE. The sequencer listed for this sample is Illumina MiSeq. The ligated cDNA was amplified in four rounds of PCR with nested alpha and beta constant region primers together with the SP2 primer. Starting from the raw public reads, TCRdb applied fastp trimming at Q25, assembled clones with MiXCR and retained in-frame beta chains. CDR3 protein sequences are deduplicated, and each keeps its most common genes and DNA. Present in this sample are around 56,000 distinct CDR3 sequences, roughly 7.5% of which were seen just once. Together, the top ten hold almost 10% of the sample. The study described a robust, sensitive protocol for amplifying, sequencing and analyzing TCRs, using 3' ligation of a UMI-containing oligonucleotide to TCR cDNA.

These receptors were obtained from a female donor in good health.

This clonotype appeared a few times. At one of its ends the junction is not consistent with the germline gene, which may arise from a read error. The V gene is TRBV12-3 or TRBV12-4, the J gene TRBJ2-1; 11 positions agree with TRBD1. The CDR3 runs to 16 residues. The CDR3 coding sequence is TGTGCCAGCAGTTTAGTCTTTGGGGACAGGGGGATTGAGAAGTTCTTC. It encodes CASSLVFGDRGIEKFF.

This clonotype was counted between two and nine times. Here the CDR3 reads CASSPDPGMGEQFF. The CDR3 nucleotides are TGTGCCAGCAGCCCCGACCCAGGCATGGGTGAGCAGTTCTTC. The chain links TRBV7-2 to TRBJ2-1; D unclear. Germline assignment: CDR1 SGHTA and CDR2 FQGNSA. CDR3 length: 14 amino acids. V was cut by 5 bases and J by 9 bases, with 17 bases left in between.

This clonotype occurred many times. The chain links TRBV20-1 to TRBJ1-3; D possibly corresponds to TRBD1 (6 bases). CDR1 is DFQATT, CDR2 SNEGSKA, per germline (reference sequence). Between the trimmed V and J ends, which lost 4 bases and 1 base, there was a span of 20 bases. This CDR3 region has 17 residues. The CDR3: CSAIRPGQGVSGNTIYF. The CDR3 DNA is TGCAGTGCTATCAGACCGGGACAAGGGGTTTCTGGAAACACCATATATTTT.

This clonotype was observed many times. The chain joins TRBV6-2 or TRBV6-3 to TRBJ1-5; D unclear. Trimming took off 2 bases at V and 5 bases at J, with 7 bases between the two ends. Germline V gene lookup returns CDR1 MNHEY and CDR2 SVGEGT. This CDR3 has 13 amino acids. The CDR3 nucleotides are TGTGCCAGCAGTTACGCCGTTTATCAGCCCCAGCATTTT. Translation: CASSYAVYQPQHF.

In its sample, this clonotype was seen once. The V call is TRBV11-1, the J call TRBJ2-1, with 9 bases identical to TRBD1. The CDR3 contains 16 residues. From germline, CDR1 is SGHAT and CDR2 FQDESV (reference sequence). The junction had 8 bases not matched to a gene; V was cut back by 2 bases and J by 6 bases. The CDR3 sequence: CASSLSSGTGFNEQFF. The CDR3 DNA reads TGTGCCAGCAGCTTATCTTCCGGGACAGGGTTCAATGAGCAGTTCTTC.

This clonotype was seen many times. The chain combines TRBV27 with TRBJ1-2, with a possible D match to TRBD1 (6 bases). V was pared by 3 bases and J by 7 bases, with 12 bases between. The CDR3 is 13 amino acids. Germline V lookup: CDR1 MNHEY, CDR2 SMNVEV (reference sequence). The CDR3 sequence: CASSFNRAGGYTF. CDR3 DNA sequence: TGTGCCAGCAGTTTCAACAGGGCGGGTGGCTACACCTTC.

This clonotype was recorded at least ten times. V and J are TRBV29-1 and TRBJ1-2, with a weak D call TRBD1 (5 bases). Trimming cost V 0 bases and J 4 bases, with 15 bases left between them. The CDR3 sequence is 15 residues long. Germline V gives CDR1 SQVTM, CDR2 ANQGSEA. This chain's CDR3 is CSVEDRSPGAYGYTF. In DNA form, the CDR3 reads TGCAGCGTTGAAGATCGGTCCCCCGGGGCCTATGGCTACACCTTC.

A remark on this clonotype: A read error may be the cause here, since a much bigger clone is one base away. The chain links TRBV7-9 to TRBJ2-3; 7 bases agree with TRBD1. The germline V gene has CDR1 SEHNR and CDR2 FQNEAQ (reference sequence). The V and J ends lost 5 bases and 5 bases, in that order; junction bases with no gene match: 13. The CDR3 totals 16 residues. DNA for the CDR3: TGTGCCAGCAGCGACAACGCGAGGGGGCGAATAGATACGCAGTATTTT. It yields the protein CASSDNARGRIDTQYF. The whole variable domain, remainder taken from reference TRBV7-9 and TRBJ2-3, is DTGVSQNPRHKITKRGQNVTFRCDPISEHNRLYWYRQTLGQGPEFLTYFQNEAQLEKSRLLSDRFSAERPKGSFSTLEIQRTEQGDSAMYLCASSDNARGRIDTQYFGPGTRLTVL.

The V call is TRBV18, the J call TRBJ2-2; D is perhaps TRBD2 (5 bases). The ends were cut back, 3 bases at V and 0 bases at J, with 8 bases in the middle. The CDR3 runs 15 residues. Germline V gene sequence: CDR1 KGHSH, CDR2 LQKENI. In DNA form, the CDR3 reads TGTGCCAGCTCACCTACTAGAACGAACACCGGGGAGCTGTTTTTT. This encodes CASSPTRTNTGELFF. The full variable domain, rest sourced from reference TRBV18 and TRBJ2-2, is NAGVMQNPRHLVRRRGQEARLRCSPMKGHSHVYWYRQLPEEGLKFMVYLQKENIIDESGMPKERFSAEFPKEGPSILRIQQVVRGDSAAYFCASSPTRTNTGELFFGEGSRLTVL.

This clonotype was seen ten or more times. The chain combines TRBV27 with TRBJ1-6; D is unresolved. Deletions cut 0 bases from V and 1 base from J, with 13 bases between. The CDR3 loop spans 18 amino acids. Germline V gene data show CDR1 as MNHEY and CDR2 as SMNVEV (reference sequence). This CDR3 reads CASSLSGPLRSYNSPLHF. In DNA form, the CDR3 reads TGTGCCAGCAGTTTATCTGGGCCCCTTCGATCCTATAATTCACCCCTCCACTTT.

V is TRBV29-1 and J is TRBJ2-5, with 14 bases identical to TRBD2. Germline trimming cut 4 bases from V and 5 bases from J; bases unmatched to any gene: 6. Germline loops: CDR1 SQVTM, CDR2 ANQGSEA. This CDR3 region has 15 residues. In DNA, the CDR3 is TGCAGCGTTGGAGGACTAGCGGGGGGATGGGAGACCCAGTACTTC. Translation gives CSVGGLAGGWETQYF.

This clonotype was picked up a small number of times. J is TRBJ2-5 and V is TRBV14; D is undetermined. Trimming took off 5 bases at V and 2 bases at J, with 24 bases between the two ends. Germline CDR1 reads SGHDN; CDR2 reads FVKESK. CDR3 length: 18 residues. The CDR3 DNA follows: TGTGCCAGCAGCTCGAAGTCTGGGTCTTTCTTTGCGCAAGAGACCCAGTACTTC. Protein: CASSSKSGSFFAQETQYF.

The rearrangement uses TRBV12-3 or TRBV12-4 and TRBJ1-3, with D perhaps matching TRBD1 (5 bases). This CDR3 has 13 residues. The V and J ends lost 5 bases and 8 bases respectively, with 13 bases between them. The DNA for the CDR3 is TGTGCCAGCAGTCACGATTCGGGGGACACCATATATTTT. Encoded protein: CASSHDSGDTIYF.

This clonotype came up a few times. V is TRBV19 and J is TRBJ1-5; D unresolved. CDR3 size: 15 residues. Germline loops: CDR1 LNHDA, CDR2 SQIVND (reference sequence). Trimming shortened V by 3 bases and J by 5 bases, and 14 bases separated the two germline ends. CDR3 nucleotide sequence: TGTGCCAGTAGTATCCAGCCCGACGGTTATCAGCCCCAGCATTTT. This sequence encodes CASSIQPDGYQPQHF.

Only a few counts were recorded for this clonotype. J is TRBJ1-1 and V is TRBV12-3 or TRBV12-4, with TRBD1 as a possible D gene (5 bases). The CDR3 has 13 amino acids. The V and J ends lost 8 bases and 5 bases respectively, with 15 bases between them. Here the CDR3 DNA reads TGTGCCAGCGGGAAACACACAGGAACTGAAGCTTTCTTT. This translates into CASGKHTGTEAFF.

This clonotype was counted between two and nine times. The V and J genes are TRBV5-1 and TRBJ2-7, with D unclear. The CDR3 is 14 amino acids. The germline V gene has CDR1 SGHRS and CDR2 YFSETQ. V dropped 0 bases and J dropped 1 base, with 8 bases sitting between them. This CDR3 reads CASSLDRISYEQYF. CDR3 nucleotides: TGCGCCAGCAGCTTGGATCGCATATCCTACGAGCAGTACTTC.

This clonotype came up a few times. The chain couples TRBV6-5 to TRBJ2-3, with D possibly TRBD2 on 6 matching bases. CDR1 and CDR2 from the germline V gene are MNHEY and SVGAGI. The length of the CDR3 is 16 residues. Trimming stripped 0 bases from V and 9 bases from J, with 19 bases between. This chain's CDR3 is CASSYSPAGPVGTQYF. CDR3 nucleotide sequence: TGTGCCAGCAGTTACTCTCCGGCGGGGCCGGTAGGAACGCAGTATTTT.

For the CDR3, the DNA is TGTGCCAGCAGCAATGGAGGGAGCTCTGGAAACACCATATATTTT. Encoded protein: CASSNGGSSGNTIYF. V gene TRBV7-2 combines with J gene TRBJ1-3; D remains unclear. CDR3 size: 15 residues. The germline V gene encodes CDR1 SGHTA and CDR2 FQGNSA. Trimming pared 5 bases from V and 0 bases from J, leaving 11 bases between.

This clonotype was recorded at least ten times. The chain joins TRBV20-1 to TRBJ1-2; the D gene is possibly TRBD1 (5 bases). The CDR3 totals 15 residues. Germline V gene sequence: CDR1 DFQATT, CDR2 SNEGSKA (reference sequence). Trimming pared 0 bases from V and 1 base from J, leaving 12 bases between. CDR3 nucleotides: TGCAGTGCTAGAGATCAGCAGGGTCATAACTATGGCTACACCTTC. Translating it yields CSARDQQGHNYGYTF.

This clonotype was observed at least ten times. The chain couples TRBV15 to TRBJ1-4, with 9 bases aligning to TRBD1. CDR1 and CDR2 (germline): LNHNV, YYDKDF (reference sequence). The CDR3 has 19 residues. Unmatched junction bases numbered 16, after V lost 1 base and J lost 7 bases. DNA of the CDR3: TGTGCCACCAGCAGAGTCCCCGGCCGGGACAGGGCTTTGGGTGAAAAACTGTTTTTT. Protein product: CATSRVPGRDRALGEKLFF.

This clonotype came up many times. The rearrangement uses TRBV20-1 and TRBJ1-1; D unclear. The CDR3 runs to 15 residues. Trimming stripped 6 bases from V and 2 bases from J, with 19 bases between. Germline V gives CDR1 DFQATT, CDR2 SNEGSKA (reference sequence). CDR3 nucleotide sequence: TGCAGTGCAAGGGAGAAAGGTATTGAAAACACTGAAGCTTTCTTT. Its protein is CSAREKGIENTEAFF.

This clonotype has more than one count but fewer than ten. Here the CDR3 omits its conserved ending phenylalanine or tryptophan, so a read error is the likely source. The V call is TRBV15, the J call TRBJ2-3; 11 nucleotides agree with TRBD1. With 5 bases clipped from V and 3 bases from J, the junction kept 10 bases outside the gene matches. Germline CDR1 and CDR2: LNHNV and YYDKDF (reference sequence). This CDR3 contains 17 residues. Here the CDR3 DNA reads TGTGCCACCAGCGACCTGAGCTGGGACAGGGGGACAGATACGCAGTATTTG. It encodes CATSDLSWDRGTDTQYL.